This T cell receptor (beta chain) originates from a study of CD8+CD57+ T cells in acquired aplastic anemia (dated by TCRdb to 2016 to 2019). Concerning the study at large: DNA extracted from sorted CD4+ and CD8+ cells had a mean of about 3.3 ug, with a range of roughly 0.18 to 27.4 ug. An average of about 10 million reads for CD4+ cells and approximately 11 million reads for CD8+ cells was obtained from healthy donor samples. Summary of the overall study and its limitations: Between patients and healthy controls, no significant difference in CD8+ Simpson's diversity was found (P=0.060). Although some 28 CD8+ CDR3 sequences were shared by patients and controls, these sequences appeared highly expressed in patients and within the immunodominant clones of patients.

A word on this clonotype: What this receptor recognizes is not known. This may be a read error: a much more frequent sequence differs by one nucleotide.

Spanning cysteine to phenylalanine, the CDR3 consists of 13 amino acids. The DNA shown is the 39-base CDR3, in frame from base 1. At the junction V is shortened by 4 bases and J by 5 bases, with 12 bases in between. According to the germline V gene, CDR1 reads SGHVS and CDR2 reads FNYEAQ. Genomic DNA was used as template for profiling of TCR beta VDJ combinations and CDR3 sequences. An Illumina HiSeq 2000 was used for TCR repertoire sequencing. In the paper's pipeline: Repertoire assessment relied on Simpson's diversity index, CDR3 size and DJ length profiles, and TRBV/TRBJ rearrangement plots. The most abundant DNA sequence in the deep sequencing data was defined as the immunodominant clone. CDR3 amino acid sequences were checked for sharing between subjects and were compared against published repertoires and the VDJdb database. The raw public reads went through TCRdb reprocessing: fastp at Q25, MiXCR clone calling, in-frame beta chains kept. Each entry is one CDR3 protein sequence, shown with its most common DNA and genes. The V and J calls come from TCRdb's annotation, not from the publication. The sample data list under 250,000 distinct CDR3 sequences, and 30% to 40% of these were observed just once. The top ten clonotypes cover 1% to 1.3% of the sample.

The study deep-sequenced TCR repertoires of sorted CD4+ and CD8+ blood T cells from severe aplastic anemia patients and healthy subjects. Ficoll-Paque density gradient centrifugation was used to isolate peripheral blood mononuclear cells. Before DNA extraction, CD4+ and CD8+ T cells were sorted by FACS or by magnetic beads. The TCR was taken from a human donor in good health, serving as a control. The chain links TRBV7-6 with TRBJ2-7, with the D gene uncertain. Sequenced: sorted CD4+, CD8+, or CD8+CD57+ T cells (not recorded which) from PBMCs. The CDR3 region: CASSSRDPNEQYF. The sequenced DNA: TGTGCCAGCAGCTCACGTGACCCTAACGAGCAGTACTTC.